This T cell receptor beta chain was captured in a study of blood T cell repertoires in COVID-19. Study summary: The cDNA or gDNA used as material had been derived from T cells, B-cell-depleted T cells, or PBMCs.

The CDR3 has 15 residues. The germline CDR1 and CDR2 sequences are ENHRY and SYGVKD. The V and J ends lost 8 bases and 5 bases, in that order; junction bases with no gene match: 6. Libraries were prepared by immunoSEQ multiplex PCR; TCRdb keeps only in-frame clonotypes and omits some of them. There are approximately 100,000 clones in the sample; about 85% occur only once, and about 4.3% lies in the top ten. The V gene is TRBV10-3, the J gene TRBJ2-3; 14 bases are shared with TRBD2. The clonotype originates from a man in his 60s with acute or convalescent COVID-19. Sequenced input: peripheral blood. As DNA, the CDR3 is TGTGCCATCCGCCGACTAGCGGGAGGGGTAGATACGCAGTATTTT. This encodes CAIRRLAGGVDTQYF.